A selection of T cell receptor beta chains follows, all from one sample in a study of glioma-infiltrating T cells after dendritic cell vaccination. The table came from immunoSEQ multiplex PCR; TCRdb's copy has only in-frame clones and leaves some out. The sample holds tens of thousands of clones, around 85% seen once. Here the sequenced sample was blood, taken after dendritic cell vaccination. The source of these receptors is a human donor with glioblastoma. Both conserved end residues are part of each CDR3. D genes are given only for firm matches. Only part of the rows carry a size: once, few, many, or a class if the clone is expanded.

V	J	size	D	CDR3	DNA
TRBV7-7	TRBJ2-5	.	TRBD2	CASSADAGVGETQYF	TGTGCCAGCAGCGCAGATGCGGGAGTTGGGGAGACCCAGTACTTC
TRBV10-3	TRBJ2-7	.	.	CAISGDSGEQYF	TGTGCCATCAGTGGAGACTCTGGAGAGCAGTACTTC
TRBV7-2	TRBJ2-2	.	TRBD2	CASSLSRGGPNTGELFF	TGTGCCAGCAGCTTATCCCGCGGGGGACCGAACACCGGGGAGCTGTTTTTT
TRBV28	TRBJ2-1	.	TRBD1	CASSIGQGALGQFF	TGTGCCAGCAGTATCGGACAGGGGGCATTGGGGCAGTTCTTC
TRBV11-2	TRBJ2-7	.	.	CASSQGSYEQYF	TGTGCCAGCAGCCAGGGGTCCTACGAGCAGTACTTC
TRBV11-3	TRBJ2-1	.	.	CASSRKWSKSYNEQFF	TGTGCCAGCAGCCGAAAGTGGAGCAAGTCCTACAATGAGCAGTTCTTC
TRBV25-1	TRBJ2-3	.	.	CASRAPGTDTQYF	TGTGCCAGCAGGGCCCCCGGCACAGATACGCAGTATTTT
TRBV28	TRBJ2-7	.	TRBD1	CASRTRTGTSYEQYF	TGTGCCAGCAGGACCAGGACAGGGACATCCTACGAGCAGTACTTC
TRBV27	TRBJ1-4	.	.	CASSFGTGYNEKLFF	TGTGCCAGCAGTTTCGGTACAGGCTATAATGAAAAACTGTTTTTT
TRBV6-5	TRBJ2-3	few	.	CAAASGDGVTDTQYF	TGTGCCGCAGCGTCCGGAGACGGGGTCACAGATACGCAGTATTTT
TRBV29-1	TRBJ1-1	.	TRBD1	CSVEPGQQNTEAFF	TGCAGCGTTGAACCGGGACAGCAGAACACTGAAGCTTTCTTT
TRBV4-1	TRBJ1-5	.	.	CASSQEVAARSNQPQHF	TGCGCCAGCAGCCAAGAGGTGGCGGCGAGGAGCAATCAGCCCCAGCATTTT
TRBV11-2	TRBJ2-1	.	.	CASRGTLATRASNEQFF	TGTGCCAGCAGGGGGACTCTAGCAACCAGAGCCTCGAATGAGCAGTTCTTC
TRBV11-1	TRBJ1-1	.	.	CASSLRRANTEAFF	TGTGCCAGCAGCTTAAGGAGGGCCAACACTGAAGCTTTCTTT
TRBV11-2	TRBJ2-3	.	TRBD2	CASSLAGGPSWPDTQYF	TGTGCCAGCAGCTTAGCGGGGGGGCCCTCTTGGCCAGATACGCAGTATTTT
TRBV11-2	TRBJ2-7	.	.	CASRPSGWEQYF	TGTGCCAGCAGGCCCTCGGGGTGGGAGCAGTACTTC
TRBV2	TRBJ1-4	.	.	CATLPDSVNEKLFF	TGTGCCACATTACCGGACAGCGTTAATGAAAAACTGTTTTTT
TRBV7-9	TRBJ2-7	once	.	CASSLGVDGDEQYF	TGTGCCAGCAGCTTAGGGGTTGACGGAGACGAGCAGTACTTC
TRBV28	TRBJ1-2	.	.	CASSRGGGYGYTF	TGTGCCAGCAGTCGGGGGGGTGGCTATGGCTACACCTTC
TRBV25-1	TRBJ2-1	.	.	CASSLGQAYNEQFF	TGTGCCAGCAGCTTGGGACAAGCCTACAATGAGCAGTTCTTC
TRBV7-2	TRBJ2-1	medium-sized	TRBD2	CASSLEWAGGLDEQFF	TGTGCCAGCAGCTTAGAATGGGCGGGAGGGCTCGATGAGCAGTTCTTC
TRBV7-9	TRBJ1-3	.	.	CASSLEGSRGSGNTIYF	TGTGCCAGCAGCTTAGAAGGGAGCAGGGGATCTGGAAACACCATATATTTT
TRBV7-8	TRBJ2-7	.	TRBD1	CASSLAYGRGLPYEQYF	TGTGCCAGCAGCTTAGCGTATGGCAGGGGGCTTCCATACGAGCAGTACTTC
TRBV9	TRBJ1-2	.	TRBD1	CASSVGGQGTYGYTF	TGTGCCAGCAGCGTAGGGGGACAGGGGACCTATGGCTACACCTTC
TRBV18	TRBJ2-5	.	.	CASSPRGRTQYF	TGTGCCAGCTCACCCCGGGGTCGGACCCAGTACTTC
TRBV7-9	TRBJ1-1	.	.	CASSLGQSNTEAFF	TGTGCCAGCAGCTTAGGCCAGTCGAACACTGAAGCTTTCTTT
TRBV28	TRBJ1-5	.	.	CASSLFADSYSNQPQHF	TGTGCCAGCAGTTTATTCGCAGACAGTTATAGCAATCAGCCCCAGCATTTT
TRBV10-1	TRBJ2-1	once	TRBD2	CASSELPLLWREVIF	TGCGCCAGCAGTGAGCTACCCCTTTTGTGGCGGGAGGTGATCTTC
TRBV5-1	TRBJ2-1	.	.	CASSHRLGDEQFF	TGCGCCAGCAGCCACAGACTAGGGGATGAGCAGTTCTTC
TRBV20-1	TRBJ1-2	.	.	CSVQGLYGYTF	TGCAGTGTCCAGGGCCTCTATGGCTACACCTTC
TRBV27	TRBJ1-1	.	.	CASRVRRAGTEAFF	TGTGCCAGCAGGGTCCGGAGGGCTGGCACTGAAGCTTTCTTT